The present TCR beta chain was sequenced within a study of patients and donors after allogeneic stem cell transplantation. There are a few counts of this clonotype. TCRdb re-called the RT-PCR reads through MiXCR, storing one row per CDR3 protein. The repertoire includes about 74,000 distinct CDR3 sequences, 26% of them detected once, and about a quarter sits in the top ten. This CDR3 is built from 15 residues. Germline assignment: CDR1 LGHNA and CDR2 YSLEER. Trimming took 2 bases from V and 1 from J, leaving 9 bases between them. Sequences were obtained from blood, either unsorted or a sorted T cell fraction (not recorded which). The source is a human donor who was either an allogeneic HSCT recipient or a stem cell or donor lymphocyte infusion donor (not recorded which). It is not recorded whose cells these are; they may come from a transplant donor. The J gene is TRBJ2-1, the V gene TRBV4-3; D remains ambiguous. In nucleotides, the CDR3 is TGCGCCAGCAGCCAAACCGGGTATTCCTACAATGAGCAGTTCTTC. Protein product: CASSQTGYSYNEQFF.